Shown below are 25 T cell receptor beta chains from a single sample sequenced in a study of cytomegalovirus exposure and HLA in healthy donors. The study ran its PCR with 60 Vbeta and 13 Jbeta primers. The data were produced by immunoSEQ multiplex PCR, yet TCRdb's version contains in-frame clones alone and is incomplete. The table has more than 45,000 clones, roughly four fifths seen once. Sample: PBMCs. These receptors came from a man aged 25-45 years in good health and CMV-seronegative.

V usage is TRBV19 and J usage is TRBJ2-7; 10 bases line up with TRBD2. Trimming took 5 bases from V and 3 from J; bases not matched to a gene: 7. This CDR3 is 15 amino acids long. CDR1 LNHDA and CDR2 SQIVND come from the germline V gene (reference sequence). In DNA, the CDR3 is TGTGCCAGTAGTCCCACCTGGACTAGCGGCTACGAGCAGTACTTC. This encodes CASSPTWTSGYEQYF. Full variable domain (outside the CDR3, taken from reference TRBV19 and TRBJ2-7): DGGITQSPKYLFRKEGQNVTLSCEQNLNHDAMYWYRQDPGQGLRLIYYSQIVNDFQKGDIAEGYSVSREKKESFPLTVTSAQKNPTAFYLCASSPTWTSGYEQYFGPGTRLTVT.

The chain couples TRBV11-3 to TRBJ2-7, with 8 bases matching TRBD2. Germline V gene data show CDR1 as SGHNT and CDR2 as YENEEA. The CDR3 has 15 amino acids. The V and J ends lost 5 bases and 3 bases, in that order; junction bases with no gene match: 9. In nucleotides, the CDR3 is TGTGCCAGCAGCCCCCCGGGACTAGTGAACTACGAGCAGTACTTC. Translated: CASSPPGLVNYEQYF.

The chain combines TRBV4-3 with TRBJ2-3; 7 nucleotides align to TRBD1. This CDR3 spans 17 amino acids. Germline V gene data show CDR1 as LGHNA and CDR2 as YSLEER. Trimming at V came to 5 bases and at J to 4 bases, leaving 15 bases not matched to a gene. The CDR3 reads CASSGPRTGPGPDTQYF. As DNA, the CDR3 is TGCGCCAGCAGCGGCCCCCGGACAGGCCCCGGGCCAGATACGCAGTATTTT.

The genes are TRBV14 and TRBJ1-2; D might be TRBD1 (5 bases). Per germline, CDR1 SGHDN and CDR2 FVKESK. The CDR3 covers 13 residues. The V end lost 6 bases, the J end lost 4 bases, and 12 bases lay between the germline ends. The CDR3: CASSPDRVYGYTF. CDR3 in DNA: TGTGCCAGCAGTCCAGACAGAGTCTATGGCTACACCTTC.

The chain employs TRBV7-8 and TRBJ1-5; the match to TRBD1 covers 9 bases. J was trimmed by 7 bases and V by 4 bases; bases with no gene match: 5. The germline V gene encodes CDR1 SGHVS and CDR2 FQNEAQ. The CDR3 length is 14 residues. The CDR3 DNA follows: TGTGCCAGCAGCTCGTCGGACAGGGGACAGCCCCAGCATTTT. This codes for CASSSSDRGQPQHF.

The CDR3 region has the DNA TGTGCCAGCAGCTTAGGTAGCGGCTACGAGCAGTACTTC. Its translation is CASSLGSGYEQYF. The chain uses TRBV7-2 and TRBJ2-7; a possible D gene is TRBD2 (6 bases). V was shortened by 1 base and J by 3 bases, with 7 bases between the two germline ends. Per germline, CDR1 SGHTA and CDR2 FQGNSA. This CDR3 is built from 13 residues. The whole variable domain, filled in from reference TRBV7-2 and TRBJ2-7, reads GAGVSQSPSNKVTEKGKDVELRCDPISGHTALYWYRQSLGQGLEFLIYFQGNSAPDKSGLPSDRFSAERTGGSVSTLTIQRTQQEDSAVYLCASSLGSGYEQYFGPGTRLTVT.

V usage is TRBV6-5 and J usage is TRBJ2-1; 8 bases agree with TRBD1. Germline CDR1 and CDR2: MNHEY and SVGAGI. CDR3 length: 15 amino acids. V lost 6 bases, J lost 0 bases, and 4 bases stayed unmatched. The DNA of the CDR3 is TGTGCCAGCAGCGGGGACAGGAGCTCCTACAATGAGCAGTTCTTC. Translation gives CASSGDRSSYNEQFF.

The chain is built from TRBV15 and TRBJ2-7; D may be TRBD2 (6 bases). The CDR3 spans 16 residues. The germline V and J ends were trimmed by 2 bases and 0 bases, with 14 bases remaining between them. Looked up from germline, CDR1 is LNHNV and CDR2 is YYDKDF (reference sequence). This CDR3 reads CATSRTGTWDSYEQYF. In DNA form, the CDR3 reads TGTGCCACCAGCAGAACCGGGACTTGGGACTCCTACGAGCAGTACTTC. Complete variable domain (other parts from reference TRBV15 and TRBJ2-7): DAMVIQNPRYQVTQFGKPVTLSCSQTLNHNVMYWYQQKSSQAPKLLFHYYDKDFNNEADTPDNFQSRRPNTSFCFLDIRSPGLGDTAMYLCATSRTGTWDSYEQYFGPGTRLTVT.

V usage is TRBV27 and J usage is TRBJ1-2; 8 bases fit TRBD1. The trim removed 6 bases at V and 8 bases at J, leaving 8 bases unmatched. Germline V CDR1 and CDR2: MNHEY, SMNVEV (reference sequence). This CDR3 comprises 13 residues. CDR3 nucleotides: TGTGCCAGCAGCCTCGGACAGGGATTCGGCTACACCTTC. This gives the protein CASSLGQGFGYTF.

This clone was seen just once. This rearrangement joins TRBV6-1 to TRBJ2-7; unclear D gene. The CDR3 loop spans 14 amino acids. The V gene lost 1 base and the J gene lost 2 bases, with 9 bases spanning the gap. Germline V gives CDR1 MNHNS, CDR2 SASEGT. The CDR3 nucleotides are TGTGCCAGCAGTGAAGACGGCGCGGCCTACGAGCAGTACTTC. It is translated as CASSEDGAAYEQYF.

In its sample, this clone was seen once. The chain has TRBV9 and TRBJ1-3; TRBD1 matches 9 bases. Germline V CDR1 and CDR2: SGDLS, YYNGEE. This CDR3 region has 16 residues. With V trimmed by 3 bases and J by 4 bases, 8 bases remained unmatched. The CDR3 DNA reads TGTGCCAGCAGCGCAACCGGGACAGGGACCGGAAACACCATATATTTT. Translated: CASSATGTGTGNTIYF.

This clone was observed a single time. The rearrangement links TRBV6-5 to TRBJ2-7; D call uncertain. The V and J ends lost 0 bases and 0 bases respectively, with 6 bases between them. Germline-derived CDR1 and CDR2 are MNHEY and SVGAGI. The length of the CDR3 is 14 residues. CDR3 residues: CASSYSPDSYEQYF. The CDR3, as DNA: TGTGCCAGCAGTTACTCCCCAGACTCCTACGAGCAGTACTTC.

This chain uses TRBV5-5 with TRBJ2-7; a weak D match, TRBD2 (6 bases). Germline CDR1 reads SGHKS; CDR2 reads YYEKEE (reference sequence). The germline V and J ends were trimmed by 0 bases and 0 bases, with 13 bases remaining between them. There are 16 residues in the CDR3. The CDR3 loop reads CASSLGSGVSSYEQYF. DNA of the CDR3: TGTGCCAGCAGCTTGGGTAGCGGTGTTAGCTCCTACGAGCAGTACTTC.

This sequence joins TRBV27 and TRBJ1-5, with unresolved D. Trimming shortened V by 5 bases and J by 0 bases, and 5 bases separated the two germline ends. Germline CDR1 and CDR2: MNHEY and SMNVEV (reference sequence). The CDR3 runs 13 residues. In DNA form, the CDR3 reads TGTGCCAGCAGTATAAATAGCAATCAGCCCCAGCATTTT. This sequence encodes CASSINSNQPQHF.

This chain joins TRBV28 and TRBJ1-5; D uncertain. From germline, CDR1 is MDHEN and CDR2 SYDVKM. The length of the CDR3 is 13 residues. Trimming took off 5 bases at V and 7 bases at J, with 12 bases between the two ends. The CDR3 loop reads CASSLNSKQPQHF. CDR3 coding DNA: TGTGCCAGCAGTCTAAACTCAAAACAGCCCCAGCATTTT. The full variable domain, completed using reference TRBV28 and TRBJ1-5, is DVKVTQSSRYLVKRTGEKVFLECVQDMDHENMFWYRQDPGLGLRLIYFSYDVKMKEKGDIPEGYSVSREKKERFSLILESASTNQTSMYLCASSLNSKQPQHFGDGTRLSIL.

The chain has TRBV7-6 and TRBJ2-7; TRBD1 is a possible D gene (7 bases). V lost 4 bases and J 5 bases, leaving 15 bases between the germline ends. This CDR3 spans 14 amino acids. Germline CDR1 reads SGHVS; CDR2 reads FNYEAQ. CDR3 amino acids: CASSSRLDRDEQYF. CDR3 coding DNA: TGTGCCAGCAGCTCCCGACTAGACAGGGACGAGCAGTACTTC.

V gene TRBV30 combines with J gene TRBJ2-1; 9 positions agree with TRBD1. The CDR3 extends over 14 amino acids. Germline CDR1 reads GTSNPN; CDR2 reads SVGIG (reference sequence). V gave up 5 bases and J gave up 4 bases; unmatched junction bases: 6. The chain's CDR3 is CAWGEDRGYNEQFF. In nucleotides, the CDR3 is TGTGCCTGGGGAGAGGACAGGGGATACAATGAGCAGTTCTTC.

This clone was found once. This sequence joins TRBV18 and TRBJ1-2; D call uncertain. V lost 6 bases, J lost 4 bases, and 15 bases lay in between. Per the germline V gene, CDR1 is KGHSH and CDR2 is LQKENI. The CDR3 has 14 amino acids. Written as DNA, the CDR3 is TGTGCCAGCTCCCGGGAGGGAGGAGGCTATGGCTACACCTTC. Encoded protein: CASSREGGGYGYTF. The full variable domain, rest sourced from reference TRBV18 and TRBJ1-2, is NAGVMQNPRHLVRRRGQEARLRCSPMKGHSHVYWYRQLPEEGLKFMVYLQKENIIDESGMPKERFSAEFPKEGPSILRIQQVVRGDSAAYFCASSREGGGYGYTFGSGTRLTVV.

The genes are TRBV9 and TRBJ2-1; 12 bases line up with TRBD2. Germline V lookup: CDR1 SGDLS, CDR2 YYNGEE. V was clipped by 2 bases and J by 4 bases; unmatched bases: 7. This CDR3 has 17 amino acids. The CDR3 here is CASSVTSGGKRYNEQFF. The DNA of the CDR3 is TGTGCCAGCAGCGTGACTAGCGGGGGTAAAAGATACAATGAGCAGTTCTTC.

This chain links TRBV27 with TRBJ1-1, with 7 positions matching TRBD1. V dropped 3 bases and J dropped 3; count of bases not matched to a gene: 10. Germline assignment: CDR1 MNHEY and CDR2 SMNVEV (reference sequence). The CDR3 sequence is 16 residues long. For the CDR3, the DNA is TGTGCCAGCAGTTTCCGGCAGGGGGTGACTTACACTGAAGCTTTCTTT. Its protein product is CASSFRQGVTYTEAFF.

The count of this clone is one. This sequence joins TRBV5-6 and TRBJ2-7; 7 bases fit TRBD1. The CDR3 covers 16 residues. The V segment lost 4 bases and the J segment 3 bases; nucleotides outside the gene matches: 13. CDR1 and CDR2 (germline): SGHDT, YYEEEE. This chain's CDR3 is CASSHAGPGQIYEQYF. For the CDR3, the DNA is TGTGCCAGCAGCCACGCAGGACCGGGACAGATCTACGAGCAGTACTTC.

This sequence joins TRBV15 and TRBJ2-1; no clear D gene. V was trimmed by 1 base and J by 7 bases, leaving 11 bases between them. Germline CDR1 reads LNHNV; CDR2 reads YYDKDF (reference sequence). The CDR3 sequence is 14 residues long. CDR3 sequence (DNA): TGTGCCACCAGCAGAGTCGGTAGCAAGAATGAGCAGTTCTTC. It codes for CATSRVGSKNEQFF.

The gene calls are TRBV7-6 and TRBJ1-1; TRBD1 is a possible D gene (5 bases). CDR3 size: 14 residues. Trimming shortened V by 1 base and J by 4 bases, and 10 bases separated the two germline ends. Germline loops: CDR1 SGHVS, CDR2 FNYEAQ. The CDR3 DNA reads TGTGCCAGCAGCTTAGGACAGCAACCCACTGAAGCTTTCTTT. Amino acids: CASSLGQQPTEAFF.

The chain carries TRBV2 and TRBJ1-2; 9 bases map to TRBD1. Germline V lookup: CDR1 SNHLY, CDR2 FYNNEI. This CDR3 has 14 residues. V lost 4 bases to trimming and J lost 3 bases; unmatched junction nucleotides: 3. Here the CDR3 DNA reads TGTGCCAGCAGTGGACAGGGGGGGTACTATGGCTACACCTTC. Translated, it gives CASSGQGGYYGYTF.

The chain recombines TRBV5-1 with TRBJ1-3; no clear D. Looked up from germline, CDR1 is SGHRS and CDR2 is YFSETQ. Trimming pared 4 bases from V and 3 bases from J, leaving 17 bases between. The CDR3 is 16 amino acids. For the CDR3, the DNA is TGCGCCAGCAGCCGACAAGGGATGGAGGGTGGAAACACCATATATTTT. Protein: CASSRQGMEGGNTIYF.